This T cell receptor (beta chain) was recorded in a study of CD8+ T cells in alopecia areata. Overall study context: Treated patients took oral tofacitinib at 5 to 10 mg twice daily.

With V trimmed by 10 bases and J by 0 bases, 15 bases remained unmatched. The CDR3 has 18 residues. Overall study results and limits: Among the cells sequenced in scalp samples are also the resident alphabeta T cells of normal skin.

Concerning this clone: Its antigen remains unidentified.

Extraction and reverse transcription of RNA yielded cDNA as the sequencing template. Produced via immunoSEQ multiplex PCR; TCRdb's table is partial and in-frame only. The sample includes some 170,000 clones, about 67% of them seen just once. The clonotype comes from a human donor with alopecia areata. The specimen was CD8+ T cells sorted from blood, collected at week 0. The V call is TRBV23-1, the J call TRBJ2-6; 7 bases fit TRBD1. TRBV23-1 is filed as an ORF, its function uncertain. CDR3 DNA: TGCGCCAACTACGGGACAGAGCCTGCGGACTCTGGGGCCAACGTCCTGACTTTC. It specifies CANYGTEPADSGANVLTF.